These 25 T cell receptor beta chains originate from one sample sequenced in a study of T cells in Graves' hyperthyroidism and ophthalmopathy. The investigators amplified TCR beta CDR3 regions from RNA transcripts. The HTBI primer set was used in a first-round RT-PCR of the TCR CDR3. One entry per CDR3 protein results from TCRdb running MiXCR on the multiplex PCR reads. The data contain approximately 620,000 distinct CDR3 sequences, 16% of them singletons. Sequencing was carried out using blood. The receptors were gathered from a woman aged 40-49 years with Graves' ophthalmopathy.

Only one count was recorded for this clonotype. J is TRBJ2-4 and V is TRBV6-1; TRBD1 matches 8 bases. The CDR3 contains 16 residues. After removal of 4 bases from V and 4 bases from J, the junction contained 9 bases not matched to a gene. Per the germline V gene, CDR1 is MNHNS and CDR2 is SASEGT. DNA for the CDR3: TGTGCCAGCAGTGGGGCACAGGGGGTAGGGAAAAACATTCAGTACTTC. As protein: CASSGAQGVGKNIQYF.

The chain joins TRBV11-2 to TRBJ2-2; 8 bases match TRBD1. The CDR3 has 15 amino acids. The germline gives CDR1 SGHAT, CDR2 FQNNGV. V lost 5 bases, J lost 1 base, and 3 bases stayed unmatched. The CDR3 is CASSQGARNTGELFF. CDR3 nucleotide sequence: TGTGCCAGCAGCCAGGGGGCGCGGAACACCGGGGAGCTGTTTTTT.

The V gene is TRBV20-1, the J gene TRBJ2-7, with TRBD1 matching 8 bases. This CDR3 comprises 15 residues. Per germline, CDR1 DFQATT and CDR2 SNEGSKA (reference sequence). J was trimmed by 0 bases and V by 5 bases; bases with no gene match: 9. The CDR3 bases are TGCAGTGCTTCTTACCGACAGGGGACCTCCTACGAGCAGTACTTC. Encoded protein: CSASYRQGTSYEQYF.

CDR3 loop: CASSSTATSGNTIYF. Here the CDR3 DNA reads TGTGCCAGCAGCTCGACAGCGACCTCTGGAAACACCATATATTTT. The chain couples TRBV7-2 to TRBJ1-3, with D possibly TRBD1 on 5 matching bases. Trimming left V 4 bases short and J 0 bases short, with 10 bases between. This CDR3 is built from 15 residues. Germline V gene sequence: CDR1 SGHTA, CDR2 FQGNSA.

This clonotype was observed at least ten times. This chain links TRBV20-1 with TRBJ2-4; possible D gene TRBD2, 5 bases. This CDR3 has 14 residues. Trimming took 3 bases from V and 6 from J, leaving 15 bases between them. Germline loops: CDR1 DFQATT, CDR2 SNEGSKA (reference sequence). The CDR3 reads CSASPSSGRNIQYF. CDR3 in DNA: TGCAGTGCTAGCCCATCGAGCGGAAGAAACATTCAGTACTTC.

This clonotype was observed at least ten times. The chain uses TRBV2 and TRBJ2-3, with D perhaps given as TRBD1 or TRBD2 (5 bases each). This CDR3 comprises 17 residues. The ends were cut back, 5 bases at V and 2 bases at J, with 20 bases in the middle. Germline values: CDR1 SNHLY, CDR2 FYNNEI. This CDR3 is CASSRQGLLGTTDTQYF. For the CDR3, the DNA is TGTGCCAGCAGTCGACAAGGGCTGTTGGGGACCACAGATACGCAGTATTTT. Combining the CDR3 with reference TRBV2 and TRBJ2-3 gives the whole variable domain EPEVTQTPSHQVTQMGQEVILRCVPISNHLYFYWYRQILGQKVEFLVSFYNNEISEKSEIFDDQFSVERPDGSNFTLKIRSTKLEDSAMYFCASSRQGLLGTTDTQYFGPGTRLTVL.

The chain uses TRBV7-2 and TRBJ2-5; no clear D. The V gene lost 2 bases and the J gene lost 5 bases, with 6 bases spanning the gap. Per germline, CDR1 SGHTA and CDR2 FQGNSA. CDR3 length: 12 residues. CDR3 in amino acids: CASSLTSETQYF. CDR3 bases: TGTGCCAGCAGCTTAACATCTGAGACCCAGTACTTC.

This clonotype showed up just once. The chain couples TRBV5-1 to TRBJ2-1, with TRBD1 identical over 10 bases. The germline V gene encodes CDR1 SGHRS and CDR2 YFSETQ. V gave up 0 bases and J gave up 8 bases; unmatched junction bases: 5. The CDR3 length is 15 residues. CDR3 region: CASSLAGTGEYEQFF. CDR3 DNA: TGCGCCAGCAGCTTGGCCGGGACAGGGGAATATGAGCAGTTCTTC.

This clonotype occurred a few times. The V gene is TRBV10-3, the J gene TRBJ1-4, with D possibly matching TRBD1 (5 bases). Germline CDR1 and CDR2: ENHRY and SYGVKD. The CDR3 totals 14 residues. Trimming took 3 bases from V and 7 from J, leaving 12 bases between them. The CDR3 DNA sequence: TGTGCCATCAGTGACTCTTCAAGGGGTGAAAAACTGTTTTTT. It encodes CAISDSSRGEKLFF.

About this clonotype: Germline is not matched at one junction end, which may reflect a read error. V usage is TRBV4-2 and J usage is TRBJ2-1; 8 bases line up with TRBD2. Germline V gene data show CDR1 as LGHNA and CDR2 as YNFKEQ. The CDR3 covers 18 residues. The DNA of the CDR3 is TGTGCCAGCGGCCAAGATCTGAGTAGCGGGGTTTTTTACAATGAGCAGTTCTTC. Its translation: CASGQDLSSGVFYNEQFF.

This clonotype was counted at least ten times. The rearrangement uses TRBV7-9 and TRBJ1-4, with 9 bases matching TRBD1. From germline, CDR1 is SEHNR and CDR2 FQNEAQ (reference sequence). This CDR3 has 14 residues. Trimming removed 4 bases from V and 8 bases from J; junction bases left unmatched: 5. This CDR3 reads CASSSGTGPEKLFF. CDR3 bases: TGTGCCAGCAGCTCCGGGACAGGGCCAGAAAAACTGTTTTTT.

This clonotype was observed many times. The rearrangement links TRBV2 to TRBJ2-3; 10 bases match TRBD2. The CDR3 loop spans 18 amino acids. CDR1 and CDR2 (germline): SNHLY, FYNNEI. Losses at the gene ends were 6 bases for V and 0 bases for J; bases not matched to a gene: 12. The DNA of the CDR3 is TGTGCCAGCAGCAGTGAACCCTGGACTAGCGGTAGCACAGATACGCAGTATTTT. Translated, it gives CASSSEPWTSGSTDTQYF.

This clonotype occurred a few times. The chain is built from TRBV3-1 and TRBJ2-7; D is perhaps TRBD2 (5 bases). The CDR3 contains 15 residues. Germline V lookup: CDR1 LGHDT, CDR2 YNNKEL (reference sequence). V was cut by 2 bases and J by 3 bases, with 14 bases left in between. CDR3 DNA: TGTGCCAGCAGCCAACCTGGACTGCGAGGCTACGAGCAGTACTTC. Amino acid sequence: CASSQPGLRGYEQYF.

Only a few counts were recorded for this clonotype. The chain carries TRBV10-3 and TRBJ1-5, with a possible D match to TRBD1 (5 bases). The CDR3 is 13 residues long. Germline CDR1 ENHRY, CDR2 SYGVKD. Trimming cost V 7 bases and J 7 bases, with 14 bases left between them. CDR3 amino acids: CAITQGLGQPQHF. The CDR3 nucleotides are TGTGCCATCACGCAGGGCCTCGGGCAGCCCCAGCATTTT.

The chain couples TRBV7-9 to TRBJ1-2; no definite D call. V dropped 5 bases and J dropped 6 bases, with 19 bases sitting between them. CDR1 SEHNR and CDR2 FQNEAQ come from the germline V gene (reference sequence). The length of the CDR3 is 15 residues. In DNA form, the CDR3 reads TGTGCCAGCAGCCCTCCGGGATCCTCTCGGGATGGCTACACCTTC. Translating it yields CASSPPGSSRDGYTF.

This clonotype was picked up a small number of times. The rearrangement joins TRBV28 to TRBJ2-1; 13 bases match TRBD2. The germline V gene encodes CDR1 MDHEN and CDR2 SYDVKM. The CDR3 is 17 amino acids. The V and J ends lost 5 bases and 9 bases, in that order; junction bases with no gene match: 13. The CDR3 coding sequence is TGTGCCAGCAGTGAGTTCGGACTAGCGGGAGTTGGGGGTGAGCAGTTCTTC. This encodes CASSEFGLAGVGGEQFF. The variable domain in full, with the rest retrieved from reference TRBV28 and TRBJ2-1, is DVKVTQSSRYLVKRTGEKVFLECVQDMDHENMFWYRQDPGLGLRLIYFSYDVKMKEKGDIPEGYSVSREKKERFSLILESASTNQTSMYLCASSEFGLAGVGGEQFFGPGTRLTVL.

CDR3 in amino acids: CASRDPTDTQYF. CDR3 DNA sequence: TGTGCCAGCAGGGACCCCACAGATACGCAGTATTTT. The V and J genes are TRBV6-2 or TRBV6-3 and TRBJ2-3; D not certain. The V and J ends lost 6 bases and 2 bases respectively, with 6 bases between them. This CDR3 has 12 residues. CDR1 is MNHEY and CDR2 is SVGEGT in the germline V gene.

This clonotype was counted between two and nine times. The chain uses TRBV7-9 and TRBJ2-7; 7 nucleotides line up with TRBD1. Germline V gene lookup returns CDR1 SEHNR and CDR2 FQNEAQ (reference sequence). The CDR3 has 13 amino acids. Trimming took 9 bases from V and 4 from J; bases not matched to a gene: 9. This CDR3 is CASGQVEGYEQYF. The CDR3 DNA is TGTGCCAGTGGACAGGTCGAGGGGTACGAGCAGTACTTC.

The chain joins TRBV5-1 to TRBJ2-1, with 8 bases aligning to TRBD1. The CDR3 runs to 17 residues. Germline loops: CDR1 SGHRS, CDR2 YFSETQ. Germline trimming cut 1 base from V and 4 bases from J; bases unmatched to any gene: 10. As DNA, the CDR3 is TGCGCCAGCAGCTTGTCAGGGGGCCCTAGTTATTACAATGAGCAGTTCTTC. It specifies CASSLSGGPSYYNEQFF. The full variable domain, in which reference TRBV5-1 and TRBJ2-1 provide the parts outside the CDR3, is KAGVTQTPRYLIKTRGQQVTLSCSPISGHRSVSWYQQTPGQGLQFLFEYFSETQRNKGNFPGRFSGRQFSNSRSEMNVSTLELGDSALYLCASSLSGGPSYYNEQFFGPGTRLTVL.

V gene TRBV5-1 combines with J gene TRBJ1-3; D remains unclear. Trimming removed 4 bases from V and 0 bases from J, with 11 bases in between. The V gene's germline CDR1 is SGHRS and CDR2 YFSETQ. The CDR3 loop spans 15 amino acids. The CDR3: CASSNSGDSGNTIYF. The CDR3 nucleotides read TGCGCCAGCAGCAACTCAGGAGACTCTGGAAACACCATATATTTT.

The rearrangement joins TRBV11-1 to TRBJ2-1; 12 bases map to TRBD2. The CDR3 is 16 residues long. Trimming cost V 5 bases and J 8 bases; bases outside gene matches: 10. CDR1 is SGHAT, CDR2 FQDESV, per germline (reference sequence). CDR3 sequence (DNA): TGTGCCAGCAGCATGCTAGCGGGAGGGCCTGTCGATGAGCAGTTCTTC. This encodes CASSMLAGGPVDEQFF.

In this sample, this clonotype turned up many times. The chain has TRBV2 and TRBJ2-1; possibly TRBD2 for D (5 bases). V lost 6 bases and J lost 5, with 23 bases in between. Germline V gives CDR1 SNHLY, CDR2 FYNNEI. This CDR3 is 17 amino acids long. The CDR3 here is CASSPQPYTYGDNEQFF. The CDR3 bases are TGTGCCAGCAGCCCCCAGCCGTACACCTACGGGGACAATGAGCAGTTCTTC. Together with reference TRBV2 and TRBJ2-1, the CDR3 gives the full variable domain: EPEVTQTPSHQVTQMGQEVILRCVPISNHLYFYWYRQILGQKVEFLVSFYNNEISEKSEIFDDQFSVERPDGSNFTLKIRSTKLEDSAMYFCASSPQPYTYGDNEQFFGPGTRLTVL.

The CDR3 DNA follows: TGTGCCAGCAGCCCTGGGAAAGGGCCCTACAATGAGCAGTTCTTC. It yields the protein CASSPGKGPYNEQFF. The J gene is TRBJ2-1, the V gene TRBV16; D is uncertain. The CDR3 is 15 residues long. Per the germline V gene, CDR1 is KGHSY and CDR2 is FQNENV. V gave up 4 bases and J gave up 2 bases, with 12 bases separating them.

This clonotype was detected many times. J is TRBJ2-2 and V is TRBV12-3 or TRBV12-4, with TRBD1 matching over 7 bases. J was trimmed by 4 bases and V by 6 bases; bases with no gene match: 5. This CDR3 has 14 residues. The CDR3 region has the DNA TGTGCCAGCAGCCCTGGACAGGTCACCGGGGAGCTGTTTTTT. It yields the protein CASSPGQVTGELFF.

This rearrangement joins TRBV7-2 to TRBJ2-1; 7 bases line up with TRBD1. The germline V gene has CDR1 SGHTA and CDR2 FQGNSA. The CDR3 contains 16 residues. The trim removed 6 bases at V and 3 bases at J, leaving 11 bases unmatched. CDR3 region: CASRTRGSHYYNEQFF. CDR3 bases: TGTGCCAGCAGAACCAGGGGGAGTCATTACTACAATGAGCAGTTCTTC.